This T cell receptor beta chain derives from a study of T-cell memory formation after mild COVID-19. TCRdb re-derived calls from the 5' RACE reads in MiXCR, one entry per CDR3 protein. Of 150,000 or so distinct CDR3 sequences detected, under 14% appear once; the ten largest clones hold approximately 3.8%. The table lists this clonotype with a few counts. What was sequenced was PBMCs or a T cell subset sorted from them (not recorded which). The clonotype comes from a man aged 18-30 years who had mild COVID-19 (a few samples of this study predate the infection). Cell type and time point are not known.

The CDR3 spells CASGLISSPGPHSPLHF. The CDR3 bases are TGTGCTAGTGGTTTGATCTCTTCGCCAGGTCCTCATTCACCCCTCCACTTT. This rearrangement joins TRBV12-5 to TRBJ1-6; D call uncertain. The CDR3 is made up of 17 amino acids. Germline V gives CDR1 LGHNT, CDR2 FRNRAP. V lost 2 bases and J 8 bases, leaving 19 bases between the germline ends.